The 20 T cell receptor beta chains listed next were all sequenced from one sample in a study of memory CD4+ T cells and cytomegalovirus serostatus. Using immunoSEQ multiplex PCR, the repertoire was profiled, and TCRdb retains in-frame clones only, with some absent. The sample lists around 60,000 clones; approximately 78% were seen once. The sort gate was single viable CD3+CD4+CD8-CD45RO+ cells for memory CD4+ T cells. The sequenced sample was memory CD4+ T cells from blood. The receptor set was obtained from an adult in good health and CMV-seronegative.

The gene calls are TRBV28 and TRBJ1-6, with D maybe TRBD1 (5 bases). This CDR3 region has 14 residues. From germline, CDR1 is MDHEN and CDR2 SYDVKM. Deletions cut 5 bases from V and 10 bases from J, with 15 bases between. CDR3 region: CASSPPTAWSPLHF. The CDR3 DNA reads TGTGCCAGCAGTCCCCCGACAGCGTGGTCACCCCTCCACTTT.

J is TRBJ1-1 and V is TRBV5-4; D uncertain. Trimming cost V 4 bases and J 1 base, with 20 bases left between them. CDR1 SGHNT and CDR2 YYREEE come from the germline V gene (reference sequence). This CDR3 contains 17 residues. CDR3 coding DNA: TGTGCCAGCAGCCTCGGTCTATACACCCTCGGGAACACTGAAGCTTTCTTT. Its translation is CASSLGLYTLGNTEAFF.

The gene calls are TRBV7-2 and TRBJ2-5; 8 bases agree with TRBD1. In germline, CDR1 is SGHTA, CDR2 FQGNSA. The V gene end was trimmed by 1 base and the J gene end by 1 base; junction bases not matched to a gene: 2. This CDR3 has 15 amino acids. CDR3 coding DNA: TGTGCCAGCAGCTTAGGGACAGGGCGCCAAGAGACCCAGTACTTC. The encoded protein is CASSLGTGRQETQYF.

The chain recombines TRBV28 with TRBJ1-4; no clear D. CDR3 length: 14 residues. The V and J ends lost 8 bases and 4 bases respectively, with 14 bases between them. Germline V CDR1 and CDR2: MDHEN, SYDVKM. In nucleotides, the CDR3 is TGTGCCAGCGGGTGGGCGGTCGGTAATGAAAAACTGTTTTTT. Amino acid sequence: CASGWAVGNEKLFF.

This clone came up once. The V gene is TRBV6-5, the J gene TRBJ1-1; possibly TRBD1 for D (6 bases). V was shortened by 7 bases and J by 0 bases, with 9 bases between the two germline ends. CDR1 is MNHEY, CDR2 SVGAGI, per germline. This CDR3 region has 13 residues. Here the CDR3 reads CASMGTMNTEAFF. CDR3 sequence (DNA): TGTGCCAGCATGGGGACAATGAACACTGAAGCTTTCTTT.

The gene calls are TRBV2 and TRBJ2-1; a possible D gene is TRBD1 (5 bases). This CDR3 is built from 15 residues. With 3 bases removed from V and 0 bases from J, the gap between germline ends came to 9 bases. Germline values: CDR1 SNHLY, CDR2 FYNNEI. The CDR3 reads CASSEGRSSYNEQFF. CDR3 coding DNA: TGTGCCAGCAGTGAGGGGCGGAGCTCCTACAATGAGCAGTTCTTC.

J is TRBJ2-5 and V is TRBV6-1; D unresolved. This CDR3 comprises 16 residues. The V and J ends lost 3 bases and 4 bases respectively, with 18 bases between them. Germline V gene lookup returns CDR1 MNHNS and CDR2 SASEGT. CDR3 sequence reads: CASSERSSVRSETQYF. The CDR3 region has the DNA TGTGCCAGCAGTGAGAGATCCTCGGTGAGGTCAGAGACCCAGTACTTC.

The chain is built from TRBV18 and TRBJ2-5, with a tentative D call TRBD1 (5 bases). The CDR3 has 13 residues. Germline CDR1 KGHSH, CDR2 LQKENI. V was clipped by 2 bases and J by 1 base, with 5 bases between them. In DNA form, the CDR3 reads TGTGCCAGCTCACCAGACAGCCAAGAGACCCAGTACTTC. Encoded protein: CASSPDSQETQYF.

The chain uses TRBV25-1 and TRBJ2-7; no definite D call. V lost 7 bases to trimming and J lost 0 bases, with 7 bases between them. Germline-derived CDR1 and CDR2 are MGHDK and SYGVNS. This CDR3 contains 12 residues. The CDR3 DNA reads TGTGCCAGCACCGAGGACTCCTACGAGCAGTACTTC. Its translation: CASTEDSYEQYF.

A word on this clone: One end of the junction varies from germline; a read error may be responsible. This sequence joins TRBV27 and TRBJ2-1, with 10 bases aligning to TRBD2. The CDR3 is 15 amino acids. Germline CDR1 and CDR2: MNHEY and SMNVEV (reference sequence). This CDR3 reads CASPAGTSVYNERFF. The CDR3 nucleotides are TGTGCCAGCCCAGCCGGGACTAGCGTTTACAATGAGCGGTTCTTC.

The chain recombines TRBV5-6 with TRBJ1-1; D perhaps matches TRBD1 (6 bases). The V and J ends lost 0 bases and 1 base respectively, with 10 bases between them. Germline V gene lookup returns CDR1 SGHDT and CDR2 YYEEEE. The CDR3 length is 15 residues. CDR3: CASSLGYRANTEAFF. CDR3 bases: TGTGCCAGCAGCTTGGGTTACAGGGCGAACACTGAAGCTTTCTTT. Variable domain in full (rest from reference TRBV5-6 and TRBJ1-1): DAGVTQSPTHLIKTRGQQVTLRCSPKSGHDTVSWYQQALGQGPQFIFQYYEEEERQRGNFPDRFSGHQFPNYSSELNVNALLLGDSALYLCASSLGYRANTEAFFGQGTRLTVV.

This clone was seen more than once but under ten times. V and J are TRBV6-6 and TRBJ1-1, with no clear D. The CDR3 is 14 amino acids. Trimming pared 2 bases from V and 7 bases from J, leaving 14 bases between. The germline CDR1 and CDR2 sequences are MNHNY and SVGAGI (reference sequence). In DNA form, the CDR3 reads TGTGCCAGCAGTTACAACACAGCAAATATTGAAGCTTTCTTT. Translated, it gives CASSYNTANIEAFF.

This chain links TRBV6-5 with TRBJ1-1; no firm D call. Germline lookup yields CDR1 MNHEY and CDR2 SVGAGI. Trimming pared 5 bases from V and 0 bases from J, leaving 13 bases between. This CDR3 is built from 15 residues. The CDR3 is CASSRHGRMNTEAFF. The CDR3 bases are TGTGCCAGCAGTCGCCACGGACGAATGAACACTGAAGCTTTCTTT.

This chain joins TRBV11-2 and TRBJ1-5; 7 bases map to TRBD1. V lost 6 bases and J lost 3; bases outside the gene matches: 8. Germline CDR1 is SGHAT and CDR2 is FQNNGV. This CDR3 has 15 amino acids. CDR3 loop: CASSYAGGYNQPQHF. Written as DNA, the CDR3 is TGTGCCAGCAGTTACGCAGGGGGATACAATCAGCCCCAGCATTTT.

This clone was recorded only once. As DNA, the CDR3 is TGTGCCACCAGCAGAACACAGGGGACAAACAATGAGCAGTTCTTC. It encodes CATSRTQGTNNEQFF. The chain uses TRBV15 and TRBJ2-1; 7 positions agree with TRBD1. The CDR3 consists of 15 residues. Germline trimming cut 2 bases from V and 5 bases from J; bases unmatched to any gene: 6. Germline CDR1 and CDR2: LNHNV and YYDKDF (reference sequence).

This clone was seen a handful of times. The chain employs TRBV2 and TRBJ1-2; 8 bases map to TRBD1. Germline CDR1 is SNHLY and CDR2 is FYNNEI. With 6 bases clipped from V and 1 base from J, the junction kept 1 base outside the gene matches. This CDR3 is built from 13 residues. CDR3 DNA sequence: TGTGCCAGCAGGGGACAGGTTAACTATGGCTACACCTTC. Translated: CASRGQVNYGYTF.

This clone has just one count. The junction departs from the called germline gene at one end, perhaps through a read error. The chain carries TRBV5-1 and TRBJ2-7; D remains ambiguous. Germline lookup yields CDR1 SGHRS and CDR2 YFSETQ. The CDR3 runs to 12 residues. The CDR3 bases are TGTGCCAGCAGCTCACCCAACAGCGAGCAGTACTTC. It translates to CASSSPNSEQYF.

The CDR3, as DNA: TGTGCCAGCAAAAGGGTTTCGGGCCCGGGACTAGCGGGGTCCTCCTACAATGAGCAGTTCTTC. Amino acids: CASKRVSGPGLAGSSYNEQFF. The chain has TRBV27 and TRBJ2-1; 13 nucleotides match TRBD2. V shed 7 bases and J 0 bases; nucleotides not matched to a gene: 18. This CDR3 is 21 amino acids long. Germline V gene lookup returns CDR1 MNHEY and CDR2 SMNVEV (reference sequence).

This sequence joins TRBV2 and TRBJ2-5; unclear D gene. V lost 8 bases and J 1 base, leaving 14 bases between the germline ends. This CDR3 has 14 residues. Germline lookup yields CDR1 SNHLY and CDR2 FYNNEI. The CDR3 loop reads CASVGSTLQETQYF. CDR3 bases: TGTGCCAGCGTAGGCAGCACCCTCCAAGAGACCCAGTACTTC. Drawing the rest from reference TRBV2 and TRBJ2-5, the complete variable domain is EPEVTQTPSHQVTQMGQEVILRCVPISNHLYFYWYRQILGQKVEFLVSFYNNEISEKSEIFDDQFSVERPDGSNFTLKIRSTKLEDSAMYFCASVGSTLQETQYFGPGTRLLVL.

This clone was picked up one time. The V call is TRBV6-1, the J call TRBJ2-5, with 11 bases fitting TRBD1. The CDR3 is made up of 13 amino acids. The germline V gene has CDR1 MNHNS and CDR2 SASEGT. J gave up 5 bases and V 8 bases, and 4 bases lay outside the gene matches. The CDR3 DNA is TGTGCCAGCGACTGGGACAGGGGGGAGACCCAGTACTTC. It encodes CASDWDRGETQYF.